This TCR beta chain was observed in a study of tumor and adjacent non-tumor tissue in lung cancer. General observations from the study: In normal lung, the top 100 clones were significantly more dominant than in tumor.

The library came from three nested PCR rounds adapted from ARM-PCR protocols. In TCRdb, the multiplex PCR reads were re-called with MiXCR into one record per CDR3 protein. The sample has about 76,000 distinct CDR3 sequences, 55% to 70% seen once. No cell sorting was done before RNA was extracted from the tissue. This clonotype was counted many times. Its antigen is not known. The V end lost 6 bases, the J end lost 4 bases, and 16 bases lay between the germline ends. This CDR3 spans 15 amino acids. This sequence was found in a woman aged 70-85 years with non-small cell lung cancer. The chain recombines TRBV12-3 or TRBV12-4 with TRBJ1-5, with D unresolved. The sequenced material came from lung tumor tissue. CDR3 nucleotide sequence: TGTGCCAGCAGGGCGCGGAGCCTCGGGAATCAGCCCCAGCATTTT. Translated: CASRARSLGNQPQHF.